This TCR beta chain stems from a study of blood T cell repertoires in COVID-19. Overall study context: Sites in the United States, Italy and Spain provided acute and convalescent COVID-19 samples. PBMCs, B-cell-depleted T cells, or T cells provided the cDNA or gDNA that made up the material.

The germline gives CDR1 SGHRS, CDR2 YFSETQ. Trimming took off 4 bases at V and 1 base at J, with 11 bases between the two ends. CDR3 size: 14 residues. Per the original data handling: The assay estimated nucleated cells by amplifying reference gene primers. Sequencing was performed with immunoSEQ multiplex PCR; in TCRdb, only in-frame clones are kept and a portion is missing. Clone size and V and J calls were adopted from that table, with D and trimming inferred from the DNA. The sample has tens of thousands of clones; more than 80% are singletons. The chain combines TRBV5-1 with TRBJ2-5, with D maybe TRBD1 (6 bases). Source material: peripheral blood. The clonotype comes from an elderly man with acute or convalescent COVID-19. As DNA, the CDR3 is TGCGCCAGCAGCCCTACAGGGTTCCAAGAGACCCAGTACTTC. Its translation: CASSPTGFQETQYF.